The source of this T cell receptor beta chain is a study of regulatory T cells in long-lasting Graves disease. Study observations and caveats: Persistent disease exhibited a predilection for TRBV28, TRBJ1-2 and TRBJ2-5.

Time point of the sample: newly diagnosed GD, antithyroid drugs for less than 3 months. The TCR library was made from RNA extracted from PBMCs. V was pared by 2 bases and J by 11 bases, with 17 bases between. The CDR3 consists of 14 residues. Germline CDR1 reads SGHRS; CDR2 reads YFSETQ. This clonotype was observed at least ten times. What it binds is unknown. TCR beta libraries were built with iRepertoire HTBI primers and Arm-PCR of CDR3 regions. TCRdb ran MiXCR on the multiplex PCR reads and lists one entry per CDR3 protein. This repertoire shows approximately 350,000 distinct CDR3 sequences, approximately 12% found once; its top ten account for about 19%. This same sample was also taken into another study, of T cells in Graves' hyperthyroidism and ophthalmopathy. That paper states: The model identified upcoming ophthalmopathy a median about 6.5 months ahead of onset.

The origin of this receptor is a woman between 18 and 30 years old with Graves disease. The specimen comprised peripheral blood mononuclear cells (PBMCs), sampled at new diagnosis, from a patient treated with antithyroid drugs. The chain couples TRBV5-1 to TRBJ2-4, with D unclear. CDR3: CASSLDTGYKVQYF. The CDR3 nucleotides are TGCGCCAGCAGCTTAGATACCGGATATAAGGTTCAGTACTTC.